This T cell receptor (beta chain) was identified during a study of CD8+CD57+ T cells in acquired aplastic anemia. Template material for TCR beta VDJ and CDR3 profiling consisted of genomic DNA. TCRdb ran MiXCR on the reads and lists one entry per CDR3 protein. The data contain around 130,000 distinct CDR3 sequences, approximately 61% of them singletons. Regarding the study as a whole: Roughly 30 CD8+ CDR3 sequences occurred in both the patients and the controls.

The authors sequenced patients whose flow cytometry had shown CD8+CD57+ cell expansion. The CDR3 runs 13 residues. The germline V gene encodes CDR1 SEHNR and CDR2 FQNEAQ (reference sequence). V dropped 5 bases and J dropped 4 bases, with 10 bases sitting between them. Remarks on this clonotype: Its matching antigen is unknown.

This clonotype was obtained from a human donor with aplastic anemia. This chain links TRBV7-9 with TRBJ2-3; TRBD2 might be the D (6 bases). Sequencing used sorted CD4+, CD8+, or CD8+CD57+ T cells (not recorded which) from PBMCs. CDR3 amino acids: CASSGDFSDTQYF. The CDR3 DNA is TGTGCCAGCAGCGGGGACTTCTCAGATACGCAGTATTTT.